Listed below are T cell receptor beta chains from one sample, sequenced in a study of cytomegalovirus exposure and HLA in healthy donors. Clones were sequenced by immunoSEQ multiplex PCR, and TCRdb holds only the in-frame ones, with some missing. The sample lists roughly 98,000 clones; roughly nine tenths were seen once. What was sequenced was PBMCs. Receptor source: a man aged 18 to 30 in good health and CMV-seropositive. The CDR3 runs from the conserved cysteine through the conserved F or W. Fields, in order: J gene, clone size, D gene, V gene, CDR3 DNA, CDR3 protein. D genes are given only for firm matches. Size is stated for part of the rows, as once, few or many counts, or as a class when the clone is expanded.

>TRBJ2-2|.|TRBD1|TRBV7-7
TGTGCCAGCAGCCCGGACAGGGGGTGGACCGGGGAGCTGTTTTTT
CASSPDRGWTGELFF
>TRBJ1-1|.|.|TRBV29-1
TGCAGCGTTGACCGTTGGGGCAGGGGCCTCGAAGCTTTCTTT
CSVDRWGRGLEAFF
>TRBJ1-6|.|.|TRBV18
TGTGCCAGCTCACTATCACTCCGGGGCTCCTATAATTCACCCCTCCACTTT
CASSLSLRGSYNSPLHF
>TRBJ2-2|.|.|TRBV19
TGTGCCAGCGCACGGGTTTCCCTGGACACCGGGGAGCTGTTTTTT
CASARVSLDTGELFF
>TRBJ2-5|once|TRBD1|TRBV4-1
TGCGCCAGCAGCCAAGTGGGACAGGGGTCGGAGACCCAGTACTTC
CASSQVGQGSETQYF
>TRBJ1-1|.|TRBD1|TRBV6-5
TGTGCCAGCAGTTACTCGGTCAGGGGGGACACTGAAGCTTTCTTT
CASSYSVRGDTEAFF
>TRBJ2-2|.|TRBD2|TRBV7-6
TGTGCCAGCAGCTTAATAGGGAGGACTAGCGGGAGTATGGGCACCGGGGAGCTGTTTTTT
CASSLIGRTSGSMGTGELFF
>TRBJ2-7|.|TRBD2|TRBV9
TGTGCCAGCAGCGTAGCGGATAGCGGGAGATCCTACGAGCAGTACTTC
CASSVADSGRSYEQYF
>TRBJ1-1|.|TRBD1|TRBV29-1
TGCAGCGTTAGACAGGGTGAAGCTTTCTTT
CSVRQGEAFF
>TRBJ1-1|.|.|TRBV7-9
TGTGCCAGCAGCTTAGGAGGCAGGGCGAACACTGAAGCTTTCTTT
CASSLGGRANTEAFF
>TRBJ1-1|.|.|TRBV7-2
TGTGCCAGCAGCTCGGACAAAGACACTGAAGCTTTCTTT
CASSSDKDTEAFF
>TRBJ1-1|.|.|TRBV6-6
TGTGCCAGCAGTGGGTGGCTGTTTTCGGGTGAAGCTTTCTTT
CASSGWLFSGEAFF
>TRBJ2-3|.|TRBD2|TRBV19
TGTGCCAGTAGTAACGGTAGCGGGGGACCGAAGTATTTT
CASSNGSGGPKYF
>TRBJ2-2|.|.|TRBV19
TGTGCCAGTAGTACAGAAGAAGGACAGATCACCGGGGAGCTGTTTTTT
CASSTEEGQITGELFF
>TRBJ1-2|once|.|TRBV9
TGTGCCAGCAGGCGCCCGACAGCATATGGCTACACCTTC
CASRRPTAYGYTF
>TRBJ2-1|.|TRBD2|TRBV6-1
TGTGCCAGCAGTGAATTTTTAGCGGGAGGATTAGTGCAGTTCTTC
CASSEFLAGGLVQFF
>TRBJ1-4|.|.|TRBV21-1
TGTGCCAGCAGCAAAAGACAGGGGGCAACTAATGAAAAACTGTTTTTT
CASSKRQGATNEKLFF
>TRBJ2-7|.|.|TRBV11-3
TGTGCCAGCAGCGCCCCGCGGGGCCCCTACGAGCAGTACTTC
CASSAPRGPYEQYF
>TRBJ1-1|.|TRBD1|TRBV9
TGTGCCAGCAGCGTAGGAGGAGGGATAGGACAGGCGAACACTGAAGCTTTCTTT
CASSVGGGIGQANTEAFF
>TRBJ1-2|.|TRBD1|TRBV5-4
TGTGCCAGCAGCGCGGGACAGGGTAATGGCTACACCTTC
CASSAGQGNGYTF
>TRBJ1-1|.|.|TRBV5-6
TGTGCCAGCAGCTTATCGAGAGTTGGTACTGAAGCTTTCTTT
CASSLSRVGTEAFF
>TRBJ1-2|.|.|TRBV21-1
TGTGCCAGCAGCAAAGGTAAGTTACCCCCTACCAACTATGGCTACACCTTC
CASSKGKLPPTNYGYTF
>TRBJ1-2|.|TRBD1|TRBV18
TGTGCCAGCTCAAATGAGGGGGCGGATGGCTACACCTTC
CASSNEGADGYTF
>TRBJ1-6|.|TRBD1|TRBV9
TGTGCCAGCAGCCTCAGACAGGGGCTTGCGAATTCACCCCTCCACTTT
CASSLRQGLANSPLHF
>TRBJ2-1|.|TRBD2|TRBV19
TGTGCCAGTAGTATGGGAAGCGGGAGCTACAATGAGCAGTTCTTC
CASSMGSGSYNEQFF
>TRBJ1-3|.|TRBD1|TRBV27
TGTGCCAGCAGTTTATACAGGGGGTCTGGAAACACCATATATTTT
CASSLYRGSGNTIYF
>TRBJ2-1|.|.|TRBV7-9
TGTGCCAGCAGCTTCTTCGGCAATGAGCAGTTCTTC
CASSFFGNEQFF
>TRBJ2-3|.|.|TRBV5-8
TGTGCCAGCAGCTTCCCTGGCACAGATACGCAGTATTTT
CASSFPGTDTQYF
>TRBJ2-2|.|TRBD1|TRBV5-5
TGTGCCAGCAGCTTCGCGCAGGGGGTCGGGGAGCTGTTTTTT
CASSFAQGVGELFF
>TRBJ2-3|.|.|TRBV5-1
TGCGCCAGCAGCTCCGAGGGTGAAACGCAGTATTTT
CASSSEGETQYF
>TRBJ1-5|few|.|TRBV7-2
TGTGCCAGCAGCTACGGGTTGAATCAGCCCCAGCATTTT
CASSYGLNQPQHF
>TRBJ2-5|once|TRBD2|TRBV11-2
TGTGCCAGCAACTTAGGGTTGGGAGGGGAGACCCAGTACTTC
CASNLGLGGETQYF
>TRBJ1-5|.|TRBD1|TRBV4-2
TGTGCCAGCAGCAAATGGACAGGGCTGGAGCAGCCCCAGCATTTT
CASSKWTGLEQPQHF
>TRBJ1-1|.|.|TRBV27
TGTGCCAGCAAACCCCAGGGGCGAAACACTGAAGCTTTCTTT
CASKPQGRNTEAFF